This section outlines one T cell receptor (beta chain) sequence together with its context. Alongside a J-beta primer mix, a sample-barcoded 5' primer served in a second PCR lasting about 7 to 12 cycles. TCRdb redid the calling of the 5' RACE reads with MiXCR, one entry per CDR3 protein. The table has about 1.6 million distinct CDR3 sequences, 30% to 40% seen once. The germline V gene has CDR1 DFQATT and CDR2 SNEGSKA (reference sequence). The CDR3 has 13 residues. The data stem from a study of blood T cells in healthy people across ages. Sequencing was done on a sample of blood. The chain is built from TRBV20-1 and TRBJ2-4, with a weak D call TRBD2 (5 bases). The J call may be mistaken, given a closer DNA end match to TRBJ2-7. The clonotype comes from a woman under 40 in good health. CDR3 sequence reads: CSAPSPGLYEQYF. The CDR3 nucleotides read TGCAGTGCGCCCAGCCCAGGACTCTACGAGCAGTACTTC.